These 28 T cell receptor beta chains came from one sample sequenced in a study of blood T cell repertoires in COVID-19 (dated by TCRdb to about 2020). The library was generated by the immunoSEQ multiplex PCR assay. TCRdb retrieved this table from immuneACCESS and kept in-frame rearrangements only. Not all clones are present; in checked studies, unresolved V genes account for under half, and no reason is known for the remainder. The table for this sample lists hundreds of thousands of clones; 70% to 90% of them were counted only once. The ten largest clones add up to around 2% of the sample. What was sequenced was PBMCs or T cells enriched from blood (not recorded which). The receptor source for this set is a man aged 35 to 55 in a cohort exposed to, infected with or recovered from COVID-19 (not recorded which).

CDR3 region: CSAESGASYEQYF. CDR3 coding DNA: TGCAGCGCGGAGAGTGGGGCTTCCTACGAGCAGTACTTC. The chain employs TRBV29-1 and TRBJ2-7, with D perhaps matching TRBD1 (5 bases). The V gene lost 7 bases and the J gene lost 1 base, with 14 bases spanning the gap. There are 13 residues in the CDR3. Per germline, CDR1 SQVTM and CDR2 ANQGSEA.

The V and J genes are TRBV18 and TRBJ2-1; the match to TRBD2 covers 13 bases. Germline V gene sequence: CDR1 KGHSH, CDR2 LQKENI. V lost 3 bases and J lost 8; bases outside the gene matches: 4. The CDR3 loop spans 15 amino acids. CDR3 protein: CASSPNGLAGDEQFF. CDR3 nucleotides: TGTGCCAGCTCACCTAACGGACTAGCGGGAGATGAGCAGTTCTTC.

The V and J genes are TRBV3-1 (or the pseudogene TRBV3-2) and TRBJ1-3; no firm D call. V lost 4 bases to trimming and J lost 4 bases, with 8 bases between them. The CDR3 extends over 13 amino acids. The germline V gene has CDR1 LGHDT and CDR2 YNNKEL (reference sequence). In DNA, the CDR3 is TGTGCCAGCAGCCGACTACAGGGAAACACCATATATTTT. The encoded protein is CASSRLQGNTIYF.

V usage is TRBV6-1 and J usage is TRBJ2-7; a possible D gene is TRBD2 (5 bases). V was cut by 2 bases and J by 0 bases, with 14 bases left in between. Germline values: CDR1 MNHNS, CDR2 SASEGT. There are 16 residues in the CDR3. CDR3 amino acids: CASSEIGRVASYEQYF. The CDR3 bases are TGTGCCAGCAGTGAAATTGGGCGGGTCGCCTCCTACGAGCAGTACTTC.

The chain carries TRBV5-1 and TRBJ2-7, with TRBD1 as a possible D gene (6 bases). Germline values: CDR1 SGHRS, CDR2 YFSETQ. Trimming removed 0 bases at V and 1 base at J, with 11 bases between. CDR3 length: 15 amino acids. CDR3 residues: CASSLAGQSSYEQYF. Here the CDR3 DNA reads TGCGCCAGCAGCTTGGCCGGACAGTCGTCCTACGAGCAGTACTTC.

The chain recombines TRBV30 with TRBJ1-1; a weak D match, TRBD1 (6 bases). The CDR3 loop spans 14 amino acids. CDR1 is GTSNPN, CDR2 SVGIG, per germline (reference sequence). V lost 3 bases and J 5 bases, leaving 16 bases between the germline ends. The CDR3 region has the DNA TGTGCCTGGAGGGCCCAGGGGCTGTGGACTGAAGCTTTCTTT. Encoded protein: CAWRAQGLWTEAFF. The entire variable domain, with the rest obtained from reference TRBV30 and TRBJ1-1, is as follows: SQTIHQWPATLVQPVGSPLSLECTVEGTSNPNLYWYRQAAGRGLQLLFYSVGIGQISSEVPQNLSASRPQDRQFILSSKKLLLSDSGFYLCAWRAQGLWTEAFFGQGTRLTVV.

This chain connects TRBV28 to TRBJ1-5; TRBD1 matches at 8 bases. V trimming: 7 bases; J trimming: 4 bases; junction bases outside the gene matches: 9. There are 15 residues in the CDR3. CDR1 and CDR2 (germline): MDHEN, SYDVKM. CDR3 amino acids: CASTEGTGINQPQHF. The CDR3 region has the DNA TGTGCCAGCACGGAGGGGACAGGAATAAATCAGCCCCAGCATTTT.

The chain joins TRBV19 to TRBJ1-4; D remains ambiguous. Deletions cut 1 base from V and 4 bases from J, with 13 bases between. The CDR3 is 16 residues long. Germline CDR1 is LNHDA and CDR2 is SQIVND (reference sequence). The CDR3 DNA follows: TGTGCCAGTAGTATAGGCGGACTACTCGTTAATGAAAAACTGTTTTTT. Its protein is CASSIGGLLVNEKLFF.

The J gene is TRBJ2-3, the V gene TRBV2; 10 bases fit TRBD2. Trimming took 7 bases from V and 6 from J; bases not matched to a gene: 4. CDR1 SNHLY and CDR2 FYNNEI come from the germline V gene. The CDR3 runs to 13 residues. The chain's CDR3 is CASTLSGRDTQYF. The CDR3, as DNA: TGTGCCAGCACACTTAGCGGGAGGGATACGCAGTATTTT.

The sample holds a few counts of this clone. The chain recombines TRBV11-2 with TRBJ2-3; TRBD1 matches 9 bases. J was trimmed by 6 bases and V by 5 bases; bases with no gene match: 6. Germline assignment: CDR1 SGHAT and CDR2 FQNNGV. CDR3 length: 14 residues. The CDR3 coding sequence is TGTGCCAGCAGCCCCGGACAGGGGTCGGATACGCAGTATTTT. The encoded protein is CASSPGQGSDTQYF.

This clone was seen a single time. This rearrangement joins TRBV3-1 (or the pseudogene TRBV3-2) to TRBJ2-5; 9 nucleotides align to TRBD2. The CDR3 extends over 14 amino acids. With V trimmed by 4 bases and J by 3 bases, 3 bases remained unmatched. The germline V gene has CDR1 LGHDT and CDR2 YNNKEL (reference sequence). The chain's CDR3 is CASSLGGGEETQYF. In nucleotides, the CDR3 is TGTGCCAGCAGCCTAGGCGGGGGGGAAGAGACCCAGTACTTC.

This clone was recorded a few times. The chain combines TRBV7-9 with TRBJ1-1, with D maybe TRBD1 (5 bases). V lost 1 base to trimming and J lost 8 bases, with 8 bases between them. The CDR3 is 12 amino acids. Germline CDR1 reads SEHNR; CDR2 reads FQNEAQ (reference sequence). In DNA form, the CDR3 reads TGTGCCAGCAGCTTAGACAACAGGGAAGCTTTCTTT. This sequence encodes CASSLDNREAFF.

The chain has TRBV27 and TRBJ1-4; perhaps TRBD1 as D (6 bases). This CDR3 has 14 residues. Trimming cost V 6 bases and J 2 bases, with 10 bases left between them. Germline V gives CDR1 MNHEY, CDR2 SMNVEV (reference sequence). The CDR3 nucleotides read TGTGCCAGCAGCACAGGGATTACTAATGAAAAACTGTTTTTT. It translates to CASSTGITNEKLFF.

The gene calls are TRBV5-4 and TRBJ2-4; D is possibly TRBD2 (5 bases). The V and J ends lost 4 bases and 1 base respectively, with 21 bases between them. CDR1 is SGHNT and CDR2 is YYREEE in the germline V gene (reference sequence). CDR3 length: 18 amino acids. The CDR3 spells CASSQAPTSDIAKNIQYF. The DNA for the CDR3 is TGTGCCAGCAGCCAAGCACCCACTAGTGACATTGCCAAAAACATTCAGTACTTC.

Notes on this clone: The junction and the germline gene differ at one end; a read error may be behind it. Additional DNA sequences in this sample encode the identical CDR3. V is TRBV3-1 (or the pseudogene TRBV3-2) and J is TRBJ1-5; 8 bases are shared with TRBD1. The CDR3 is 14 residues long. Germline CDR1 reads LGHDT; CDR2 reads YNNKEL (reference sequence). The CDR3 region has the DNA TGTGCCAGCAGCCAAGCAGGGGGCAACCAGCCCCAGCATTTT. Protein sequence: CASSQAGGNQPQHF.

This rearrangement joins TRBV29-1 to TRBJ1-1; 9 bases are a match to TRBD1. V lost 6 bases, J lost 6 bases, and 5 bases stayed unmatched. The CDR3 is made up of 12 amino acids. From germline, CDR1 is SQVTM and CDR2 ANQGSEA. DNA of the CDR3: TGCAGCGTCTCGGACAGGGGCGCTGAAGCTTTCTTT. Translation: CSVSDRGAEAFF.

This clone was picked up one time. The chain combines TRBV10-1 with TRBJ1-1; D may be TRBD1 (5 bases). The CDR3 loop spans 14 amino acids. The germline gives CDR1 WNHNN, CDR2 SYGVQD (reference sequence). Trimming shortened V by 6 bases and J by 0 bases, and 11 bases separated the two germline ends. The CDR3 coding sequence is TGCGCCAGCAGAAGGGGAGGGTTGAACACTGAAGCTTTCTTT. It codes for CASRRGGLNTEAFF.

This chain uses TRBV30 with TRBJ2-2; D unclear. The CDR3 contains 10 residues. In germline, CDR1 is GTSNPN, CDR2 SVGIG (reference sequence). As DNA, the CDR3 is TGTGCTCTAAGAGCCGGGGAGCTGTTTTTT. Its protein product is CALRAGELFF.

The chain uses TRBV4-1 and TRBJ2-1; D is ambiguous. V shed 3 bases and J shed 0 bases, with 12 bases lying between them. The V gene's germline CDR1 is MGHRA and CDR2 YSYEKL. The CDR3 is 16 amino acids. The CDR3 is CASSHKDWSSYNEQFF. Written as DNA, the CDR3 is TGCGCCAGCAGCCACAAAGACTGGAGCTCCTACAATGAGCAGTTCTTC.

The rearrangement links TRBV5-1 to TRBJ2-1, with D hard to call. CDR1 and CDR2 (germline): SGHRS, YFSETQ. This CDR3 has 15 residues. The germline V and J ends were trimmed by 0 bases and 4 bases, with 11 bases remaining between them. Written as DNA, the CDR3 is TGCGCCAGCAGCTTGGCCGGGTTGGATTACAATGAGCAGTTCTTC. Translating it yields CASSLAGLDYNEQFF.

This chain joins TRBV9 and TRBJ2-2, with 11 bases aligning to TRBD2. The CDR3 contains 15 residues. Germline V CDR1 and CDR2: SGDLS, YYNGEE. V was clipped by 3 bases and J by 6 bases; unmatched bases: 4. DNA for the CDR3: TGTGCCAGCAGCGGACGACTAGCGGGATCCGGGGAGCTGTTTTTT. This sequence encodes CASSGRLAGSGELFF.

This chain joins TRBV5-5 and TRBJ1-2; 8 bases are shared with TRBD1. The CDR3 runs 15 residues. With 1 base clipped from V and 5 bases from J, the junction kept 7 bases outside the gene matches. Germline assignment: CDR1 SGHKS and CDR2 YYEKEE (reference sequence). The CDR3, as DNA: TGTGCCAGCAGCTTGCGACCGGGACAGGAGTATGGCTACACCTTC. The encoded protein is CASSLRPGQEYGYTF.

This chain links TRBV28 with TRBJ1-2; 7 positions match TRBD1. The CDR3 contains 14 residues. CDR1 and CDR2 from the germline V gene are MDHEN and SYDVKM. The trim removed 6 bases at V and 0 bases at J, leaving 4 bases unmatched. The CDR3 DNA follows: TGTGCCAGCAGACAGGGGCAGTCTAACTATGGCTACACCTTC. Translating gives CASRQGQSNYGYTF.

This clone was found a few times. This rearrangement joins TRBV3-1 (or the pseudogene TRBV3-2) to TRBJ2-5; D gene uncertain. Trimming cost V 4 bases and J 5 bases, with 14 bases left between them. CDR1 and CDR2 from the germline V gene are LGHDT and YNNKEL (reference sequence). The CDR3 extends over 14 amino acids. CDR3 sequence (DNA): TGTGCCAGCAGCCCCTCATTAGACGGGGAGACCCAGTACTTC. Residues: CASSPSLDGETQYF.

This chain connects TRBV19 to TRBJ2-2; 7 bases match TRBD2. Germline V gene data show CDR1 as LNHDA and CDR2 as SQIVND (reference sequence). J lost 0 bases, V lost 4 bases, and 2 bases had no gene match. The CDR3 loop spans 15 amino acids. The CDR3 is CASSRGLTNTGELFF. In nucleotides, the CDR3 is TGTGCCAGTAGTAGGGGACTAACGAACACCGGGGAGCTGTTTTTT.

The rearrangement links TRBV4-2 to TRBJ2-1; D remains ambiguous. The V gene lost 6 bases and the J gene lost 9 bases, with 12 bases spanning the gap. The germline gives CDR1 LGHNA, CDR2 YNFKEQ. CDR3 size: 12 residues. CDR3 amino acids: CASRQTFGEQFF. As DNA, the CDR3 is TGTGCCAGCAGACAAACATTTGGTGAGCAGTTCTTC.

The J gene is TRBJ1-5, the V gene TRBV27; 11 bases line up with TRBD1. Germline CDR1 and CDR2: MNHEY and SMNVEV (reference sequence). The CDR3 is 15 residues long. V dropped 2 bases and J dropped 8; count of bases not matched to a gene: 5. The CDR3 DNA reads as TGTGCCAGCAGTTTACGTGGGACAGGGGGTGAGCCCCAGCATTTT. Residues: CASSLRGTGGEPQHF.

The rearrangement joins TRBV5-1 to TRBJ2-7; possibly TRBD1 for D (6 bases). V was pared by 3 bases and J by 0 bases, with 13 bases between. There are 15 residues in the CDR3. Looked up from germline, CDR1 is SGHRS and CDR2 is YFSETQ. The CDR3 region is CASSSRTELSYEQYF. The CDR3, as DNA: TGCGCCAGCAGCTCCCGGACAGAGCTCTCCTACGAGCAGTACTTC. Filled out from reference TRBV5-1 and TRBJ2-7, the complete variable domain reads KAGVTQTPRYLIKTRGQQVTLSCSPISGHRSVSWYQQTPGQGLQFLFEYFSETQRNKGNFPGRFSGRQFSNSRSEMNVSTLELGDSALYLCASSSRTELSYEQYFGPGTRLTVT.